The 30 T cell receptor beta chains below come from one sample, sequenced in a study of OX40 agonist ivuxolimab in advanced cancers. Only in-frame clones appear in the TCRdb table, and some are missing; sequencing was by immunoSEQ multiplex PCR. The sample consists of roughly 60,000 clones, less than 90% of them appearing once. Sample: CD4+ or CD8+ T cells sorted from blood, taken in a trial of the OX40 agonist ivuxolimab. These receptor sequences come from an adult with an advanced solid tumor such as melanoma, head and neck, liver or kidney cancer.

Here the CDR3 DNA reads TGTGCCAGCAGTGAAGGGGGCAGTAACGAAAAACTGTTTTTT. Translation: CASSEGGSNEKLFF. V gene TRBV2 combines with J gene TRBJ1-4, with D perhaps TRBD1 (5 bases). Trimming removed 1 base from V and 8 bases from J, with 11 bases in between. The germline CDR1 and CDR2 sequences are SNHLY and FYNNEI. The CDR3 has 14 amino acids.

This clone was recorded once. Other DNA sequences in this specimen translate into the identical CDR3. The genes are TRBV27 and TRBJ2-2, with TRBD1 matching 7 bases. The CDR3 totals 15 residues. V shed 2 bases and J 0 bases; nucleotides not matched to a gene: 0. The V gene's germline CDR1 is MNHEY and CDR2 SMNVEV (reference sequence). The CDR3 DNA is TGTGCCAGCAGTTTAAGGGGGCCGAACACCGGGGAGCTGTTTTTT. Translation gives CASSLRGPNTGELFF.

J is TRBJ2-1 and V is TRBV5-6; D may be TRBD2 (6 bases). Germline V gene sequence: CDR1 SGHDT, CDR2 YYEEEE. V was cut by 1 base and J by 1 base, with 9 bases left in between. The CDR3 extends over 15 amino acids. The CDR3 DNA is TGTGCCAGCAGCTTGCAGCGGGCATCCTACAATGAGCAGTTCTTC. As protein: CASSLQRASYNEQFF.

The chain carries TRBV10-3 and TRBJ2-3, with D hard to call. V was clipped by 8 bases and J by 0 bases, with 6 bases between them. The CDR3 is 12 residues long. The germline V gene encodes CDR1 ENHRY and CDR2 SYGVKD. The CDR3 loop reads CAIGPSTDTQYF. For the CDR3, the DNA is TGTGCCATCGGACCTAGCACAGATACGCAGTATTTT.

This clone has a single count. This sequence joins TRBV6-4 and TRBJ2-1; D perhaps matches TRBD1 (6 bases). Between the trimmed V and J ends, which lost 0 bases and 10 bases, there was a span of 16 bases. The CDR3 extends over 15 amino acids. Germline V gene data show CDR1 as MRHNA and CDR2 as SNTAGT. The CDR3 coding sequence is TGTGCCAGCAGTGACTCCCCCTCATCAAGGGGGGAGCAGTTCTTC. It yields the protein CASSDSPSSRGEQFF.

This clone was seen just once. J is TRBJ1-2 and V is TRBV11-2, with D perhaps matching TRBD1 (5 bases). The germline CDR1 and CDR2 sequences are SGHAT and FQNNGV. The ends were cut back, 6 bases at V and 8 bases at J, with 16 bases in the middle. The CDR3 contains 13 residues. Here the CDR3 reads CASSTGDGVGYTF. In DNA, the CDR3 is TGTGCCAGCAGTACGGGGGATGGGGTCGGCTACACCTTC.

The CDR3 nucleotides read TGTGCCAGCAGCTTAGCTCCGGACCAGTGGGTTTCGCAGTATTTT. Translation: CASSLAPDQWVSQYF. The rearrangement uses TRBV11-2 and TRBJ2-3; the D is unclear. The CDR3 extends over 15 amino acids. Trimming removed 1 base from V and 10 bases from J, with 18 bases in between. The germline V gene has CDR1 SGHAT and CDR2 FQNNGV.

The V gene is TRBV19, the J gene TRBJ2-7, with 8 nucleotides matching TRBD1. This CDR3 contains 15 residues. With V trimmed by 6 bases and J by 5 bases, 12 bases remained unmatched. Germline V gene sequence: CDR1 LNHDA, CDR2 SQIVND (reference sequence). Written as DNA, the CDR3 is TGTGCCAGTAGCCGGTCCGGGACAGGTATCAACGAGCAGTACTTC. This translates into CASSRSGTGINEQYF.

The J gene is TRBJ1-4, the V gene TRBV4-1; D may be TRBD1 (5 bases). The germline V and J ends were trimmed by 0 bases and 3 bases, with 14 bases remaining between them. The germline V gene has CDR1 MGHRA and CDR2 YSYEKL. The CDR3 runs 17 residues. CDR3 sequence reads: CASSQEAGPLPNEKLFF. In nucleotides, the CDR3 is TGCGCCAGCAGCCAAGAAGCAGGGCCTTTACCTAATGAAAAACTGTTTTTT.

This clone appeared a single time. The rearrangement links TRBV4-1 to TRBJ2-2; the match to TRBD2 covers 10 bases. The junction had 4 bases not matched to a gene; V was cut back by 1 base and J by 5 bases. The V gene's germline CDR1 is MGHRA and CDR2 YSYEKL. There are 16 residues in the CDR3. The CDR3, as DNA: TGCGCCAGCAGCCAAGTGCTAGCGGGAGAGACCGGGGAGCTGTTTTTT. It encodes CASSQVLAGETGELFF.

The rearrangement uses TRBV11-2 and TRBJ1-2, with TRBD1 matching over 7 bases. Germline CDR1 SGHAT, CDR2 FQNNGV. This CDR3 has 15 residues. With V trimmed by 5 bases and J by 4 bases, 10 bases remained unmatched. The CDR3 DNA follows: TGTGCCAGCAGCCCATTAGGAGGGGGCGGCTATGGCTACACCTTC. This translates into CASSPLGGGGYGYTF.

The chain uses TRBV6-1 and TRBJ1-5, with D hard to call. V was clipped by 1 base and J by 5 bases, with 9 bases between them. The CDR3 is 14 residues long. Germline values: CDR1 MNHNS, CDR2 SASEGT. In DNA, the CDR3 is TGTGCCAGCAGTGAAGTGGGTGGAGATCAGCCCCAGCATTTT. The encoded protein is CASSEVGGDQPQHF.

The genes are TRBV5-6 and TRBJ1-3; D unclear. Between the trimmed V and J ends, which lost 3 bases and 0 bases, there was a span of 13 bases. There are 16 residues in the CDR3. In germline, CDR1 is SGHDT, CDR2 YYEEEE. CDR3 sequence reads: CASSSWQVSSGNTIYF. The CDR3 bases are TGTGCCAGCAGCTCCTGGCAGGTTTCCTCTGGAAACACCATATATTTT. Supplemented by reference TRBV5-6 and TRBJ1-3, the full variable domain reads DAGVTQSPTHLIKTRGQQVTLRCSPKSGHDTVSWYQQALGQGPQFIFQYYEEEERQRGNFPDRFSGHQFPNYSSELNVNALLLGDSALYLCASSSWQVSSGNTIYFGEGSWLTVV.

CDR3 residues: CASMDRGLEYGYTF. In DNA form, the CDR3 reads TGTGCCAGCATGGACAGGGGGCTGGAATATGGCTACACCTTC. The chain couples TRBV5-4 to TRBJ1-2; 11 bases line up with TRBD1. The CDR3 is 14 residues long. From germline, CDR1 is SGHNT and CDR2 YYREEE (reference sequence). Trimming cost V 6 bases and J 5 bases; bases outside gene matches: 6.

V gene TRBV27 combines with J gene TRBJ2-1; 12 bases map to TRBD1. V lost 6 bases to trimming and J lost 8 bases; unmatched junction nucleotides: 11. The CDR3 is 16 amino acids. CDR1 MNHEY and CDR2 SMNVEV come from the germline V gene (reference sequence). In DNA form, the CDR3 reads TGTGCCAGCAGCCTCGTTCCGGGACAGGGGGCCTATGAGCAGTTCTTC. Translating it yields CASSLVPGQGAYEQFF.

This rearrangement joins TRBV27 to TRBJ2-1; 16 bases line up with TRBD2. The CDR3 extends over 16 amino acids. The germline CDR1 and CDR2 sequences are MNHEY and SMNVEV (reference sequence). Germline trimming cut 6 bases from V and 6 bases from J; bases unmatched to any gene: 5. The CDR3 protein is CASRTGTSGGVNEQFF. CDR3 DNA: TGTGCCAGCAGAACCGGGACTAGCGGGGGGGTCAATGAGCAGTTCTTC.

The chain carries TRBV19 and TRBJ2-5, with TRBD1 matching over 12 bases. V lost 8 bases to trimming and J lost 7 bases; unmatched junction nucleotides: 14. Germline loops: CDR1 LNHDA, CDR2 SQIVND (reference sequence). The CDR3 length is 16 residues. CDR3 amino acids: CASSPRGQGAIGTQYF. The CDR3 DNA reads TGTGCCAGTTCCCCTCGGGGACAGGGGGCGATTGGGACCCAGTACTTC. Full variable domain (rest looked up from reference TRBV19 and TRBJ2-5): DGGITQSPKYLFRKEGQNVTLSCEQNLNHDAMYWYRQDPGQGLRLIYYSQIVNDFQKGDIAEGYSVSREKKESFPLTVTSAQKNPTAFYLCASSPRGQGAIGTQYFGPGTRLLVL.

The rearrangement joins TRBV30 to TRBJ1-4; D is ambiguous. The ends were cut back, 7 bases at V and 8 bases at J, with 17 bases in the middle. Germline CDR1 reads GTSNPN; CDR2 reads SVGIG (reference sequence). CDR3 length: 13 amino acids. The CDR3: CASTPGKGEKLFF. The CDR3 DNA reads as TGTGCCTCGACCCCGGGGAAGGGAGAAAAACTGTTTTTT.

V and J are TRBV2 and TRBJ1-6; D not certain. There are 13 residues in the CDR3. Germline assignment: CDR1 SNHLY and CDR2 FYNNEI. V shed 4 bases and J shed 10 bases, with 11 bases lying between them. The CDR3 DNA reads TGTGCCAGCAGTGCCTTGGTGTACTCACCCCTCCACTTT. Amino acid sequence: CASSALVYSPLHF.

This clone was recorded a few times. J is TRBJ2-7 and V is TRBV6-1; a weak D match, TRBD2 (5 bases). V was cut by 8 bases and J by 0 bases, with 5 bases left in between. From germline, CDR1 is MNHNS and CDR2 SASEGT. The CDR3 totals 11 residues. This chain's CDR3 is CASGSSYEQYF. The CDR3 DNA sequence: TGTGCCAGCGGGAGCTCCTACGAGCAGTACTTC.

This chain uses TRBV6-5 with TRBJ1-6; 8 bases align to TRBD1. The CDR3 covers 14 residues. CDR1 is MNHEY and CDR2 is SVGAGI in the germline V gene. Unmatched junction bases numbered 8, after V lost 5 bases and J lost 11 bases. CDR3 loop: CASSASGGLAPLHF. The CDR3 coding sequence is TGTGCCAGCAGTGCCTCAGGGGGCTTGGCACCCCTCCACTTT.

Here the CDR3 reads CASSVGPSSTGNEKLFF. CDR3 sequence (DNA): TGTGCCAGCAGCGTAGGGCCATCGTCCACCGGGAATGAAAAACTGTTTTTT. The gene calls are TRBV9 and TRBJ1-4; D not certain. The CDR3 is 17 amino acids. V lost 0 bases and J 5 bases, leaving 17 bases between the germline ends. Germline CDR1 is SGDLS and CDR2 is YYNGEE.

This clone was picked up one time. The CDR3 bases are TGTGCCAGCAGCTCGACTAGCGGGAGCACAGATACGCAGTATTTT. Translated, it gives CASSSTSGSTDTQYF. V is TRBV11-3 and J is TRBJ2-3; 10 bases line up with TRBD2. The germline CDR1 and CDR2 sequences are SGHNT and YENEEA. This CDR3 is 15 amino acids long. V dropped 4 bases and J dropped 0; count of bases not matched to a gene: 1.

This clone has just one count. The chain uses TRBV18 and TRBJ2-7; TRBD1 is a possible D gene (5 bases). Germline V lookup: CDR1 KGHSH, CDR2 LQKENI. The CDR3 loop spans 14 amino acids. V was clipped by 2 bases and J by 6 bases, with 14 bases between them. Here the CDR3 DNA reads TGTGCCAGCTCACCAAGGATCGAAGGGGCCGAGCAGTACTTC. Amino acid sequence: CASSPRIEGAEQYF.

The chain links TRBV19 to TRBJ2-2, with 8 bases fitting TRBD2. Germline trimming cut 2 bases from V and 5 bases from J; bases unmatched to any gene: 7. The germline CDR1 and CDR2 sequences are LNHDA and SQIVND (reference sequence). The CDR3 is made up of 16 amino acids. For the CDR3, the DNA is TGTGCCAGTAGTATACTTTCCGGGAGGGAGACCGGGGAGCTGTTTTTT. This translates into CASSILSGRETGELFF.

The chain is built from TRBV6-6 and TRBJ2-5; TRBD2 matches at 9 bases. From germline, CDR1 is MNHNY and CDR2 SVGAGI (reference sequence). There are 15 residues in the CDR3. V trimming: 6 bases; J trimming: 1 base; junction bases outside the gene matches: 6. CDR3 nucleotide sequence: TGTGCCAGCAGCCCCAGACTAGCGGCCCAAGAGACCCAGTACTTC. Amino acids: CASSPRLAAQETQYF.

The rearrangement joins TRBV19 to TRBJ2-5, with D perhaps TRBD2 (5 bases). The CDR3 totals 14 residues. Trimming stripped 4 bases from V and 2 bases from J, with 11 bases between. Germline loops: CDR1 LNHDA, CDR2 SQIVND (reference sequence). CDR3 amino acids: CASSTLLGQETQYF. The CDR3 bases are TGTGCCAGTAGTACCTTACTAGGGCAAGAGACCCAGTACTTC.

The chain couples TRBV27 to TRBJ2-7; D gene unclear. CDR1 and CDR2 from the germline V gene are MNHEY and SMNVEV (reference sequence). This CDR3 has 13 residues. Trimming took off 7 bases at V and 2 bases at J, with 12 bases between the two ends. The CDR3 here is CASIFRLAYEQYF. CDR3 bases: TGTGCCAGCATTTTCAGGCTTGCCTACGAGCAGTACTTC.

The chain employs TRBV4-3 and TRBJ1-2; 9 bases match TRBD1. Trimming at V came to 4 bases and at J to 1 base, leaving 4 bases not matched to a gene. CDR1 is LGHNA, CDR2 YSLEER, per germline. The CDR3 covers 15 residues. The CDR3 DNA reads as TGCGCCAGCAGCCCCCGGGACAGGGTTAACTATGGCTACACCTTC. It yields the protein CASSPRDRVNYGYTF.

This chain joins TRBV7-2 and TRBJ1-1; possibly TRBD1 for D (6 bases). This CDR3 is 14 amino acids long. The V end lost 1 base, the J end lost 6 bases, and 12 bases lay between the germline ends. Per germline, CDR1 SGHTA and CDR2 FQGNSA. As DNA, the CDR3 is TGTGCCAGCAGCTTAGGCCCCGGGGGCCCTGAAGCTTTCTTT. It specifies CASSLGPGGPEAFF.